These T cell receptor beta chains were read from a single sample in a study of OX40 agonist ivuxolimab in advanced cancers. Profiling relied on immunoSEQ multiplex PCR, and the TCRdb table lists in-frame clones only, not all of them. The sample lists about 56,000 clones; roughly 82% were seen once. Material: CD4+ or CD8+ T cells sorted from blood, obtained in a trial of the OX40 agonist ivuxolimab. The source of these receptors is an adult with an advanced solid tumor such as melanoma, head and neck, liver or kidney cancer. Both conserved end residues are part of each CDR3. Each record gives: CDR3 DNA, CDR3 protein, V gene, D gene, clone size, CDR3 length, J gene. D genes are given only for firm matches. Only some rows state a clone size, as once, few, many or a class for expanded clones.

cdr3_nt: TGTGCCAGCAGCTTTAACGTAGGTTTCTATGGCTACACCTTC
cdr3_aa: CASSFNVGFYGYTF
v_call: TRBV5-5
d_call: NA
clone_size: NA
cdr3_length: 14
j_call: TRBJ1-2

cdr3_nt: TGTGCCATCAGCCTTGTGTGGAATGAAAAACTGTTTTTT
cdr3_aa: CAISLVWNEKLFF
v_call: TRBV10-3
d_call: NA
clone_size: few
cdr3_length: 13
j_call: TRBJ1-4

cdr3_nt: TGTGCCAGCAGCGTAGAGCCAGCGGGAGGCCAGGGGGAGACCCAGTACTTC
cdr3_aa: CASSVEPAGGQGETQYF
v_call: TRBV9
d_call: TRBD2
clone_size: once
cdr3_length: 17
j_call: TRBJ2-5

cdr3_nt: TGTGCCAGCCAGACGGGACAGGGATACAATGAGCAGTTCTTC
cdr3_aa: CASQTGQGYNEQFF
v_call: TRBV5-4
d_call: TRBD1
clone_size: NA
cdr3_length: 14
j_call: TRBJ2-1

cdr3_nt: TGCGCCAGCAGCTTGGAGGGGAGGAGCTCTGGAAACACCATATATTTT
cdr3_aa: CASSLEGRSSGNTIYF
v_call: TRBV5-1
d_call: NA
clone_size: NA
cdr3_length: 16
j_call: TRBJ1-3

cdr3_nt: TGTGCCAGCAGCCCTGCGGCGCCGGATGGCTACACCTTC
cdr3_aa: CASSPAAPDGYTF
v_call: TRBV7-8
d_call: NA
clone_size: few
cdr3_length: 13
j_call: TRBJ1-2

cdr3_nt: TGTGCCAGCAGTGACTGGACCGGGGCAGAGGCTCAGCCCCAGCATTTT
cdr3_aa: CASSDWTGAEAQPQHF
v_call: TRBV6-4
d_call: NA
clone_size: few
cdr3_length: 16
j_call: TRBJ1-5

cdr3_nt: TGCAGCGTTGAAGAACCGTGGGGGGTCGAGGGTGGCTACACCTTC
cdr3_aa: CSVEEPWGVEGGYTF
v_call: TRBV29-1
d_call: NA
clone_size: NA
cdr3_length: 15
j_call: TRBJ1-2

cdr3_nt: TGTGCCAGCAGCCCTACAGGGGGCTCCTACAATGAGCAGTTCTTC
cdr3_aa: CASSPTGGSYNEQFF
v_call: TRBV11-2
d_call: TRBD1
clone_size: NA
cdr3_length: 15
j_call: TRBJ2-1

cdr3_nt: TGTGCCAGCACTCCTGGACTAGCGGCCTACAATGAGCAGTTCTTC
cdr3_aa: CASTPGLAAYNEQFF
v_call: TRBV6-5
d_call: TRBD2
clone_size: NA
cdr3_length: 15
j_call: TRBJ2-1

cdr3_nt: TGTGCCAGCAGCAAGCGACAGACACTAAGCTACGAGCAGTACTTC
cdr3_aa: CASSKRQTLSYEQYF
v_call: TRBV7-2
d_call: NA
clone_size: NA
cdr3_length: 15
j_call: TRBJ2-7

cdr3_nt: TGTGCCAGCCGACGTTTATCGGGTAACTATGGCTACACCTTC
cdr3_aa: CASRRLSGNYGYTF
v_call: TRBV27
d_call: NA
clone_size: NA
cdr3_length: 14
j_call: TRBJ1-2

cdr3_nt: TGTGCCAGCAGCTTAGTTCAGGCGAACACCGGGGAGCTGTTTTTT
cdr3_aa: CASSLVQANTGELFF
v_call: TRBV11-2
d_call: NA
clone_size: NA
cdr3_length: 15
j_call: TRBJ2-2

cdr3_nt: TGCGCCAGCAGCTTGCGGCAGCCCACTAGCACAGATACGCAGTATTTT
cdr3_aa: CASSLRQPTSTDTQYF
v_call: TRBV5-1
d_call: NA
clone_size: NA
cdr3_length: 16
j_call: TRBJ2-3

cdr3_nt: TGTGCCAGCAGTTACTCGAGCACGGACTTCTACGAGCAGTACTTC
cdr3_aa: CASSYSSTDFYEQYF
v_call: TRBV6-5
d_call: NA
clone_size: few
cdr3_length: 15
j_call: TRBJ2-7

cdr3_nt: TGTGCCAGCAGTTTTTCACGACAGGGCGGACAGCCCCAGCATTTT
cdr3_aa: CASSFSRQGGQPQHF
v_call: TRBV28
d_call: TRBD1
clone_size: NA
cdr3_length: 15
j_call: TRBJ1-5

cdr3_nt: TGTGCCAGCTCACCACTTCAGGGGCAGGGCGGTCAGCCCCAGCATTTT
cdr3_aa: CASSPLQGQGGQPQHF
v_call: TRBV18
d_call: NA
clone_size: NA
cdr3_length: 16
j_call: TRBJ1-5

cdr3_nt: TGCGCCAGCAGTGATTCGGCTAACTCCTACGAGCAGTACTTC
cdr3_aa: CASSDSANSYEQYF
v_call: TRBV10-1
d_call: NA
clone_size: NA
cdr3_length: 14
j_call: TRBJ2-7

cdr3_nt: TGTGCCAGCTCAGCACAGGGTAGGGTGGACTATGGCTACACCTTC
cdr3_aa: CASSAQGRVDYGYTF
v_call: TRBV18
d_call: NA
clone_size: once
cdr3_length: 15
j_call: TRBJ1-2

cdr3_nt: TGTGCCAGCAGTCGTAGTCCCGACCGCAACTATGGCTACACCTTC
cdr3_aa: CASSRSPDRNYGYTF
v_call: TRBV27
d_call: NA
clone_size: NA
cdr3_length: 15
j_call: TRBJ1-2

cdr3_nt: TGTGCCAGCAGTCCCTCTTTGGACAGGGGCTCATCCTTAGGGGGCTACACCTTC
cdr3_aa: CASSPSLDRGSSLGGYTF
v_call: TRBV7-2
d_call: TRBD1
clone_size: once
cdr3_length: 18
j_call: TRBJ1-2

cdr3_nt: TGTGCCAGCAGCTTAGCGCGGGGGTCGGGGACTGAAGCTTTCTTT
cdr3_aa: CASSLARGSGTEAFF
v_call: TRBV7-2
d_call: NA
clone_size: NA
cdr3_length: 15
j_call: TRBJ1-1

cdr3_nt: TGTGCCAGCATCTCCAGGGAAGTAAGTGGCTACACCTTC
cdr3_aa: CASISREVSGYTF
v_call: TRBV7-2
d_call: NA
clone_size: NA
cdr3_length: 13
j_call: TRBJ1-2

cdr3_nt: TGCGCCAGCAGCCATCCGGGACAGGGTACCTACGAGCAGTACTTC
cdr3_aa: CASSHPGQGTYEQYF
v_call: TRBV4-1
d_call: TRBD1
clone_size: NA
cdr3_length: 15
j_call: TRBJ2-7

cdr3_nt: TGCGCCAGCAGTCAGGGGAGCTCTGGAAACACCATATATTTT
cdr3_aa: CASSQGSSGNTIYF
v_call: TRBV10-2
d_call: NA
clone_size: NA
cdr3_length: 14
j_call: TRBJ1-3

cdr3_nt: TGTGCCTGGAGTGGGCAGCCCTACGAGCAGTACTTC
cdr3_aa: CAWSGQPYEQYF
v_call: TRBV30
d_call: NA
clone_size: NA
cdr3_length: 12
j_call: TRBJ2-7

cdr3_nt: TGTGCCAGCAGACGTGGGGGGGGCGTTAATCAGCCCCAGCATTTT
cdr3_aa: CASRRGGGVNQPQHF
v_call: TRBV6-5
d_call: NA
clone_size: NA
cdr3_length: 15
j_call: TRBJ1-5

cdr3_nt: TGTGCCTGGAGTAATAATTACCTTGGGTCAGATACGCAGTATTTT
cdr3_aa: CAWSNNYLGSDTQYF
v_call: TRBV30
d_call: NA
clone_size: NA
cdr3_length: 15
j_call: TRBJ2-3

cdr3_nt: TGCAGCGTGCGGAGGTCCGCGAACACCGGGGAGCTGTTTTTT
cdr3_aa: CSVRRSANTGELFF
v_call: TRBV29-1
d_call: NA
clone_size: NA
cdr3_length: 14
j_call: TRBJ2-2

cdr3_nt: TGTGCCAGCAGCATAACAGGGCTCGATACGCAGTATTTT
cdr3_aa: CASSITGLDTQYF
v_call: TRBV7-2
d_call: NA
clone_size: NA
cdr3_length: 13
j_call: TRBJ2-3

cdr3_nt: TGTGCTAGTGGTTTTGGAGGAGCCTACAATGAGCAGTTCTTC
cdr3_aa: CASGFGGAYNEQFF
v_call: TRBV12-5
d_call: NA
clone_size: NA
cdr3_length: 14
j_call: TRBJ2-1

cdr3_nt: TGTGCCAGCAGCTTGGGCTCGGGGCTTGAGGATGGCTACACCTTC
cdr3_aa: CASSLGSGLEDGYTF
v_call: TRBV5-4
d_call: NA
clone_size: once
cdr3_length: 15
j_call: TRBJ1-2

cdr3_nt: TGCGCCAGCAGTTTTACGGACGAGAAAGAGACCCGGTACTTC
cdr3_aa: CASSFTDEKETRYF
v_call: TRBV5-1
d_call: NA
clone_size: NA
cdr3_length: 14
j_call: TRBJ2-5

cdr3_nt: TGTGCCAGCAGTCCCGGGGGGTCCCGCTCTGGAAACACCATATATTTT
cdr3_aa: CASSPGGSRSGNTIYF
v_call: TRBV28
d_call: NA
clone_size: NA
cdr3_length: 16
j_call: TRBJ1-3

cdr3_nt: TGTGCCAGCAGTCACGGAGACCCCCAGCATTTT
cdr3_aa: CASSHGDPQHF
v_call: TRBV6-5
d_call: NA
clone_size: NA
cdr3_length: 11
j_call: TRBJ1-5

cdr3_nt: TGTGCCAGCAGCTTACCAAGGTCGACCGGGAATTCAGATACGCAGTATTTT
cdr3_aa: CASSLPRSTGNSDTQYF
v_call: TRBV7-9
d_call: NA
clone_size: NA
cdr3_length: 17
j_call: TRBJ2-3

cdr3_nt: TGCGCCAGCAGCCAAGAATTGGGGGATACGCAGTATTTT
cdr3_aa: CASSQELGDTQYF
v_call: TRBV4-3
d_call: NA
clone_size: few
cdr3_length: 13
j_call: TRBJ2-3

cdr3_nt: TGTGCCAGCAGGGGGGTGGCAGGGAACACAGATACGCAGTATTTT
cdr3_aa: CASRGVAGNTDTQYF
v_call: TRBV25-1
d_call: NA
clone_size: NA
cdr3_length: 15
j_call: TRBJ2-3

cdr3_nt: TGCGCCAGCAGCTTGCTCTCGACCCCTAATAATGAGCAGTTCTTC
cdr3_aa: CASSLLSTPNNEQFF
v_call: TRBV5-1
d_call: NA
clone_size: NA
cdr3_length: 15
j_call: TRBJ2-1

cdr3_nt: TGTGCCAGCAGGTTAGCGGGAGAAGGGGAGACCCAGTACTTC
cdr3_aa: CASRLAGEGETQYF
v_call: TRBV7-8
d_call: TRBD2
clone_size: few
cdr3_length: 14
j_call: TRBJ2-5